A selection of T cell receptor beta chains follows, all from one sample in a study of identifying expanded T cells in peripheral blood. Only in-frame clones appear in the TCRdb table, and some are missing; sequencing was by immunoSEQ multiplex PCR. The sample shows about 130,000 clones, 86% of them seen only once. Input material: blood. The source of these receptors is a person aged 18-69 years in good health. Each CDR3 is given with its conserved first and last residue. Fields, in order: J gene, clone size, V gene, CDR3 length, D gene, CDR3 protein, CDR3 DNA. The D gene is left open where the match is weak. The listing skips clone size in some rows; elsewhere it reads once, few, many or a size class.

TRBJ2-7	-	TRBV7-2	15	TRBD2	CASSLVSAGVGEQYF	TGTGCCAGCAGCTTAGTTTCAGCGGGAGTAGGAGAGCAGTACTTC
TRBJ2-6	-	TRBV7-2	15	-	CASSFRGVGANVLTF	TGTGCCAGCAGCTTCAGGGGTGTTGGGGCCAACGTCCTGACTTTC
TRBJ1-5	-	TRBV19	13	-	CASTPSGNQPQHF	TGTGCCAGTACCCCCTCGGGGAATCAGCCCCAGCATTTT
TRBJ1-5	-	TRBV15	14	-	CATSRAGHNQPQHF	TGTGCCACCAGCAGAGCAGGACACAATCAGCCCCAGCATTTT
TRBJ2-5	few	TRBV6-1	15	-	CASKRPSLYQETQYF	TGTGCCAGCAAGAGGCCTTCCTTGTACCAAGAGACCCAGTACTTC
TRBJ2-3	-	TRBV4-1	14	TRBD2	CASSQTTSGDTQYF	TGCGCCAGCAGCCAGACGACTAGCGGAGATACGCAGTATTTT
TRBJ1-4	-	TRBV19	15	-	CASSIMGRGDEKLFF	TGTGCCAGTAGTATCATGGGTCGAGGAGATGAAAAACTGTTTTTT
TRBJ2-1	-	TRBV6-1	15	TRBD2	CASSEATSGNNEQFF	TGTGCCAGCAGTGAAGCAACTAGCGGGAACAATGAGCAGTTCTTC
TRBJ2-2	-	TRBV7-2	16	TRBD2	CASSFLGLGIGGELFF	TGTGCCAGCAGCTTTCTGGGACTAGGGATTGGCGGGGAGCTGTTTTTT
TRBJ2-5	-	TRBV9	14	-	CASSVGGDQETQYF	TGTGCCAGCAGCGTAGGCGGGGACCAAGAGACCCAGTACTTC
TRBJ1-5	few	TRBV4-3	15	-	CASSQDWGRDQPQHF	TGCGCCAGCAGCCAAGATTGGGGGCGCGACCAGCCCCAGCATTTT
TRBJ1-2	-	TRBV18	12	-	CASSPSRDGYTF	TGTGCCAGCTCACCCAGTCGGGATGGCTACACCTTC
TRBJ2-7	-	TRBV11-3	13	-	CASSLVQAYEQYF	TGTGCCAGCAGCTTAGTACAGGCCTACGAGCAGTACTTC
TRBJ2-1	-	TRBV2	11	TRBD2	CASRGEGQGFF	TGTGCCAGCAGGGGGGAGGGCCAGGGGTTCTTC
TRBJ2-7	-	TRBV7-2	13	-	CASSFQVQYEQYF	TGTGCCAGCAGCTTCCAGGTTCAATACGAGCAGTACTTC
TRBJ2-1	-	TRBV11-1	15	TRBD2	CASSLGGGAWNEQFF	TGTGCCAGCAGCTTAGGCGGGGGGGCGTGGAATGAGCAGTTCTTC
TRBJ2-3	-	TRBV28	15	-	CASSSLAHGTDTQYF	TGTGCCAGCAGTTCCCTAGCGCATGGAACAGATACGCAGTATTTT
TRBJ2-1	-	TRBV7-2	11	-	CASSLMNEQFF	TGTGCCAGCAGCCTCATGAATGAGCAGTTCTTC
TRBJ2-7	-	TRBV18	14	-	CASSPSSQAYEQYF	TGTGCCAGCTCACCCTCTTCACAGGCCTACGAGCAGTACTTC
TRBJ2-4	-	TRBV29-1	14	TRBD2	CSVRTSPGKNIQYF	TGCAGCGTCCGGACTAGCCCAGGGAAAAACATTCAGTACTTC
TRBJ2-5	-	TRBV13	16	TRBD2	CASSEGTSGKQETQYF	TGTGCCAGCAGCGAGGGGACTAGCGGGAAACAAGAGACCCAGTACTTC
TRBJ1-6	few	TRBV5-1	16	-	CASTREGSSYNSPLHF	TGCGCCAGCACACGCGAGGGGAGCTCCTATAATTCACCCCTCCACTTT
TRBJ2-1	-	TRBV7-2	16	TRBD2	CASSLESGGGYNEQFF	TGTGCCAGCAGCTTAGAGTCAGGCGGGGGCTACAATGAGCAGTTCTTC
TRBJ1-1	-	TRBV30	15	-	CAWITGTTIITEAFF	TGTGCCTGGATTACCGGGACGACGATTATAACTGAAGCTTTCTTT
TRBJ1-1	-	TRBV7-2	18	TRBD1	CASSLEPRQGGANTEAFF	TGTGCCAGCAGCTTAGAACCCCGCCAAGGGGGCGCGAACACTGAAGCTTTCTTT
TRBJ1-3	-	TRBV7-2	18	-	CASSQMSRSASSGNTIYF	TGTGCCAGCAGCCAGATGTCTAGGTCAGCTAGCTCTGGAAACACCATATATTTT
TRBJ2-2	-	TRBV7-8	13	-	CASSLTSTGELFF	TGTGCCAGCAGCCTGACCAGCACCGGGGAGCTGTTTTTT
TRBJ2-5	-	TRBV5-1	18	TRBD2	CASSYKGLAGGPQETQYF	TGCGCCAGCAGCTACAAAGGACTAGCGGGAGGACCTCAAGAGACCCAGTACTTC
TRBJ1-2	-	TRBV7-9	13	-	CASTEGGLRRQTF	TGTGCCAGCACCGAGGGGGGACTTAGGAGGCAGACCTTC
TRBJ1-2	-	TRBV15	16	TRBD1	CATSREGDDRVEGYTF	TGTGCCACCAGCAGAGAGGGCGATGACAGGGTAGAGGGCTACACCTTC
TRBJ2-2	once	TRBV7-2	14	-	CASKLVINTGELFF	TGTGCCAGCAAACTAGTGATCAACACCGGGGAGCTGTTTTTT
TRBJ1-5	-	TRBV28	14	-	CASSRLYSNQPQHF	TGTGCCAGCAGCCGCCTCTATAGCAATCAGCCCCAGCATTTT
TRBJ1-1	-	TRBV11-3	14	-	CASSLGGVNTEAFF	TGTGCCAGCAGCTTAGGGGGCGTGAACACTGAAGCTTTCTTT
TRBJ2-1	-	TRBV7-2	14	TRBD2	CASSLAAGDNEQFF	TGTGCCAGCAGCTTAGCGGCGGGGGACAATGAGCAGTTCTTC
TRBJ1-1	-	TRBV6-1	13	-	CASSEENSWWAFF	TGTGCCAGCAGTGAAGAAAACAGTTGGTGGGCTTTCTTT